The TCR beta chain under discussion was sequenced for a study of blood T cell repertoires in COVID-19. Self-reported history from a screening survey and questionnaire set each donor's cohort. The assay was immunoSEQ multiplex PCR, and TCRdb's table has in-frame clones only and misses some. The sample has tens of thousands of clones; around 80% are singletons. Germline V gene data show CDR1 as KGHDR and CDR2 as SFDVKD. Germline trimming cut 0 bases from V and 1 base from J; bases unmatched to any gene: 3. The CDR3 has 16 amino acids. The chain employs TRBV24-1 and TRBJ2-3; 7 bases align to TRBD2. Sequencing used PBMCs or T cells enriched from blood (not recorded which). The receptor was isolated from a woman between 40 and 50 years old with acute COVID-19. CDR3 loop: CATSDLLAGGTDTQYF. The CDR3 region has the DNA TGTGCCACCAGTGATTTGCTCGCGGGGGGCACAGATACGCAGTATTTT.